These T cell receptor beta chains were read from a single sample in a study of blood T cell repertoires in COVID-19. Method: immunoSEQ multiplex PCR; TCRdb's copy keeps in-frame clones and lacks some. The repertoire holds about 210,000 clones, with 80% to 85% as singletons. The sample taken for sequencing was PBMCs or T cells enriched from blood (not recorded which). These receptors all stem from a woman aged 45-65 years with acute COVID-19. The CDR3 runs from the conserved cysteine through the conserved F or W. D genes are given only for firm matches. Size is stated for part of the rows, as once, few or many counts, or as a class when the clone is expanded.

v_gene	abundance	d_gene	j_gene	CDR3nt	CDR3aa
TRBV7-2	-	TRBD1	TRBJ2-7	TGTGCCAGCAGCTCAGCGGGGACAGGGGAATACGAGCAGTACTTC	CASSSAGTGEYEQYF
TRBV7-7	once	TRBD2	TRBJ2-1	TGTGCCAGCAGCTTAGCCCGACTAGCGGGAGACCATGAGCAGTTCTTC	CASSLARLAGDHEQFF
TRBV19	-	TRBD2	TRBJ2-2	TGTGCCAGTAGTATTAGGCAGGGAGGGAAAAACACCGGGGAGCTGTTTTTT	CASSIRQGGKNTGELFF
TRBV30	-	-	TRBJ1-5	TGTGCCTGGAGTCCATTAGGGGGAAGTCAGCCCCAGCATTTT	CAWSPLGGSQPQHF
TRBV12-3/TRBV12-4	-	-	TRBJ1-2	TGTGCCAGCAGACCCGACAGAGCGTATGGCTACACCTTC	CASRPDRAYGYTF
TRBV4-3	-	TRBD2	TRBJ2-3	TGCGCCAGCAGCCGGGGACTAGCGGAGAGCACAGATACGCAGTATTTT	CASSRGLAESTDTQYF
TRBV5-1	many	TRBD1	TRBJ2-1	TGCGCCAGCAGCCCGGGGACAGGGGGCCCCTACAATGAGCAGTTCTTC	CASSPGTGGPYNEQFF
TRBV20-1	-	TRBD1	TRBJ1-2	TGCAGTGCTAGTAGGGACAGGGGTAATAACTATGGCTACACCTTC	CSASRDRGNNYGYTF
TRBV19	once	-	TRBJ1-5	TGTGCCAGTGGTTACCTGGACAGCAGCAATCAGCCCCAGCATTTT	CASGYLDSSNQPQHF
TRBV4-3	-	-	TRBJ1-3	TGCGCCAGCAGCCAAGAATTTGGGCGCTCTGCTGCCCGAAACACCATATATTTT	CASSQEFGRSAARNTIYF
TRBV18	few	TRBD1	TRBJ2-7	TGTGCCAGCTCACCCGCTTATGGACAGGGCTCCTACGAGCAGTACTTC	CASSPAYGQGSYEQYF
TRBV19	-	-	TRBJ2-1	TGTGCCAGTAGTATTATGCGGGGAAGTTTCAATGAGCAGTTCTTC	CASSIMRGSFNEQFF
TRBV7-2	medium-sized	-	TRBJ2-2	TGTGCCAGCAGCTACACATCGAACACCGGGGAGCTGTTTTTT	CASSYTSNTGELFF
TRBV6-5	-	-	TRBJ1-2	TGTGCCAGCAGGTGGGAGGTCTATGGCTACACCTTC	CASRWEVYGYTF
TRBV2	-	-	TRBJ2-7	TGTGCCAGCAGTGATTGGGACAGCGGGTACGAGCAGTACTTC	CASSDWDSGYEQYF
TRBV29-1	-	TRBD1	TRBJ2-7	TGCAGCGCCCGAGTTTTTACCGGGACAGGGCGGGCCTACGAGCAGTACTTC	CSARVFTGTGRAYEQYF
TRBV18	once	-	TRBJ1-5	TGTGCCAGCTCACCCCAGTCGTATCAGCCCCAGCATTTT	CASSPQSYQPQHF
TRBV3-1/TRBV3-2	-	-	TRBJ1-1	TGTGCCAGCAGCCAGTCCGGGGGGCGAATGGAAGCTTTCTTT	CASSQSGGRMEAFF
TRBV11-3	-	TRBD1	TRBJ2-7	TGTGCCAGCAGCTCTAGACAGGGTCTAGGGACCTCCTACGAGCAGTACTTC	CASSSRQGLGTSYEQYF
TRBV28	-	-	TRBJ2-1	TGTGCCAGCAGGCCAGGACTGTTCGGGGAGCAGTTCTTC	CASRPGLFGEQFF
TRBV7-8	once	-	TRBJ1-2	TGTGCCAGCAGCGACGTGGGGGGATATGGCTACACCTTC	CASSDVGGYGYTF
TRBV28	-	-	TRBJ1-4	TGTGCCAGCAGTCGAGGCAGGGGAAGAGAAAAACTGTTTTTT	CASSRGRGREKLFF
TRBV6-1	-	-	TRBJ1-3	TGTGCCAGCAGTGAACGTGTCCGAACCTACTCTGGAAACACCATATATTTT	CASSERVRTYSGNTIYF
TRBV27	-	TRBD1	TRBJ2-7	TGTGCCAGCAGTCGCGCGGGACAGGGTATCCCTTACTTC	CASSRAGQGIPYF
TRBV28	-	-	TRBJ2-3	TGTGCCAGCAGTTTAGACGGGACTAGCACAGATACGCAGTATTTT	CASSLDGTSTDTQYF
TRBV28	-	-	TRBJ2-5	TGTGCCAGCAGTTTAAGCGCCGGGAGAGAGACCCAGTACTTC	CASSLSAGRETQYF
TRBV3-1/TRBV3-2	-	TRBD2	TRBJ2-7	TGTGCCAGCAGCCAAGGTGGACTAGCGGAGAGGCCCCGGCCGGGTTACGAGCAGTACTTC	CASSQGGLAERPRPGYEQYF
TRBV29-1	once	-	TRBJ2-7	TGCAGCGGGAGGTCGGGCGATCGCGAGCAGTACTTC	CSGRSGDREQYF
TRBV29-1	-	TRBD1	TRBJ2-2	TGCAGCGTTCTGGGACAGTCCGGGGAGCTGTTTTTT	CSVLGQSGELFF
TRBV19	few	TRBD1	TRBJ1-1	TGTGCCAGTAGTTTCCAGACAGGGAGCACTGAAGCTTTCTTT	CASSFQTGSTEAFF
TRBV7-2	-	-	TRBJ1-4	TGTGCCAGCAGCTTAGATCGGGGAGTGGTCGGTGAAAAACTGTTTTTT	CASSLDRGVVGEKLFF
TRBV18	-	-	TRBJ2-2	TGTGCCAGCTCACCGGACAGTTTAGGTCCCGGGGAGCTGTTTTTT	CASSPDSLGPGELFF
TRBV5-8	-	-	TRBJ2-7	TGTGCCAGCAGCTTGGTGCTAGCTTACGAGCAGTACTTC	CASSLVLAYEQYF
TRBV14	-	TRBD2	TRBJ2-3	TGTGCCAGCAGCCAAGTGTTTTGGGAGCGGGGGGTCCCAGATACGCAGTATTTT	CASSQVFWERGVPDTQYF
TRBV4-3	-	TRBD1	TRBJ2-4	TGCGCCAGCAGCCACGACAGGGAAAACATTCAGTACTTC	CASSHDRENIQYF
TRBV18	once	-	TRBJ2-2	TGTGCCAGCTCACCCCTTGGAGTCACCGGGGAGCTGTTTTTT	CASSPLGVTGELFF
TRBV7-2	-	-	TRBJ2-5	TGTGCCAGCACCGCGCGGGTTTCCGAGACCCAGTACTTC	CASTARVSETQYF
TRBV5-1	-	TRBD2	TRBJ2-7	TGCGCCAGCAGCTTGGGGGCTAGCGGTTCCTACGAGCAGTACTTC	CASSLGASGSYEQYF
TRBV28	once	-	TRBJ2-3	TGTGCCAGCAGGGGGCTGGGGGGAAACACAGATACGCAGTATTTT	CASRGLGGNTDTQYF
TRBV7-2	-	-	TRBJ1-2	TGTGCCAGCAGGGAGTGGAAACAGCCGCGGGCGGACTATGGCTACACCTTC	CASREWKQPRADYGYTF
TRBV28	-	TRBD2	TRBJ2-3	TGTGCCAGCAGTTTTGCTCTAGCGGGGGGGCCTGGTACGCAGTATTTT	CASSFALAGGPGTQYF
TRBV7-2	-	-	TRBJ2-7	TGTGCCAGCAGCTTAAACCTTGTGAGGCGCTCCGAGCAGTACTTC	CASSLNLVRRSEQYF
TRBV28	-	-	TRBJ1-5	TGTGCCAGCAGTTTTTTTTTCTCGGACAGACCCCAGGGAGACTATAGCAATCAGCCCCAGCATTTT	CASSFFFSDRPQGDYSNQPQHF
TRBV4-1	few	TRBD2	TRBJ2-3	TGCGCCAGCAGCCCTACCATGACTAGCGGGAGCACAGATACGCAGTATTTT	CASSPTMTSGSTDTQYF
TRBV28	-	TRBD1	TRBJ2-7	TGTGCCAGCAGTCTCCCTACCCCACAGGGGTACGAGCAGTACTTC	CASSLPTPQGYEQYF
TRBV28	-	TRBD2	TRBJ2-7	TGTGCCAGCCTACCCCAACTAGCGGGGGCTATATACGAGCAGTACTTC	CASLPQLAGAIYEQYF
TRBV7-6	-	TRBD2	TRBJ2-7	TGTGCCAGCAGCTTACCTCTAGCGGGAGACCATACCTACGAGCAGTACTTC	CASSLPLAGDHTYEQYF
TRBV24-1	-	-	TRBJ2-5	TGTGCCACCAGTTTCCAGAGACAGCAAATATGGAACCGCCAAGAGACCCAGTACTTC	CATSFQRQQIWNRQETQYF
TRBV5-1	-	TRBD1	TRBJ2-3	TGCGCCAGCAGCTTGGCGAGACAGGGGTTCACAGATACGCAGTATTTT	CASSLARQGFTDTQYF
TRBV30	-	-	TRBJ1-2	TGTGCCTGGAGTTCATTTTATGGCTACACCTTC	CAWSSFYGYTF
TRBV28	-	-	TRBJ1-3	TGTGCCAGCAGTCCCCGGGACATTTGGGCTGGAAACACCATATATTTT	CASSPRDIWAGNTIYF
TRBV2	-	TRBD1	TRBJ2-1	TGTGCCAGCAAAAAACCCGGGACAGCTAAATACAATGAGCAGTTCTTC	CASKKPGTAKYNEQFF
TRBV19	-	-	TRBJ1-5	TGTGCCAGTAGTATAGCCCGGGGTTATAGCAATCAGCCCCAGCATTTT	CASSIARGYSNQPQHF
TRBV28	-	TRBD2	TRBJ2-7	TGTGCCAGCAGTTACGGGGAGGGACCACTCTTCGAGCAGTACTTC	CASSYGEGPLFEQYF
TRBV7-2	-	TRBD1	TRBJ1-1	TGTGCCAGCAGCTTGAGACAGGGGCAATCGAACACTGAAGCTTTCTTT	CASSLRQGQSNTEAFF
TRBV5-5	-	TRBD1	TRBJ2-3	TGTGCCAGCAGCTTGTACCAGGGGGCGGCAGATACGCAGTATTTT	CASSLYQGAADTQYF
TRBV7-2	-	-	TRBJ2-1	TGTGCCAGCAGCTTCTATGACAGGACCTCCTACAATGAGCAGTTCTTC	CASSFYDRTSYNEQFF
TRBV29-1	-	-	TRBJ1-1	TGCAGCGTACGTACGGGGTTCGACACTGAAGCTTTCTTT	CSVRTGFDTEAFF
TRBV7-8	-	-	TRBJ2-2	TGTGCCAGCAGCTTCGGGACCGGGGAGCTGTTTTTT	CASSFGTGELFF
TRBV24-1	-	-	TRBJ2-7	TGTGCCACCAGTGAGAGGGTCGGGCAGCAGTACTTC	CATSERVGQQYF